Listed here is a single T cell receptor (beta chain). No cognate antigen has been identified for it. The data stem from a study of alternative splicing in chronic myeloid leukemia remission (dated by TCRdb to between 2020 and 2021). A note on the overall study: Peripheral blood from chronic-phase CML patients at diagnosis and remission was profiled by RNA sequencing and compared with healthy donors. Median ages were around 50 years at diagnosis, under 60 at remission and roughly 37 for healthy controls. The female/male split was 11/5 for diagnosis samples, 8/3 for remission samples and 2/4 for controls. Trizol was used to extract total RNA from peripheral blood mononuclear cells of diagnosis, remission and control samples. What the research found in general, with its limitations: At remission, blood cell composition was found to be reconfigured to resemble that of lymphoid cell-enriched normal controls. Blood cell composition differed strongly by timepoint, shifting from myeloid progenitor enrichment at diagnosis to mature lymphoid enrichment at remission.

Based on the germline V gene, the CDR1 and CDR2 sequences are SQVTM and ANQGSEA. CDR3 length: 14 amino acids, cysteine to phenylalanine. The nucleotide record is missing. As normal controls, peripheral blood was provided by six healthy donors. The library was generated by bulk RNA-seq. The TruSeq Stranded RNA sample prep kit was used to generate libraries of poly-A-enriched mRNA from an input of around 1 ug total RNA. Paired-end sequencing was performed on a HiSeq 2500, with each sample sequenced in triplicate. A read length of 125 nucleotides per mate was used for RNA-seq. The source study handled its data this way. Reads were trimmed and aligned to hg38 using STAR v2.7, and quality control was done with FASTQC, RSeQC and multiqc. Salmon 0.14.1 was used to quantify gene expression levels as transcripts per million (TPM). The results of principal component analysis suggested that neither trial, library batch, sequencing batch, treatment regimen nor sex drove the transcriptomic profiles. Following reprocessing of the reads by TCRdb, the data hold one row per CDR3 protein sequence and no DNA is available. The V and J calls and clone size come from TCRdb's table, not from the authors' own analysis. The sample has 150 or so distinct CDR3 sequences on record, 85% to 95% of them singletons. The ten top clones hold over 13% of the sample.

Material for sequencing was PBMCs. The chain links TRBV29-1 with TRBJ1-5; TCRdb selects TRBD1, and the lack of DNA leaves this call unchecked. This TCR derives from a person aged 25 to 55 in good health. The CDR3 reads CSAKSAGVDQPQHF. Where the CDR3 stops, the reference TRBV29-1 and TRBJ1-5 genes take over; the full variable domain is SAVISQKPSRDICQRGTSLTIQCQVDSQVTMMFWYRQQPGQSLTLIATANQGSEATYESGFVIDKFPISRPNLTFSTLTVSNMSPEDSSIYLCSAKSAGVDQPQHFGDGTRLSIL.